The text below deals with one TCR beta chain. Its specificity is unknown. Here immunoSEQ multiplex PCR was the method, and the copy in TCRdb shows in-frame clones only, minus some. Among 130,000 or so clones listed, roughly 86% were seen once. Per germline, CDR1 LNHNV and CDR2 YYDKDF (reference sequence). The CDR3 extends over 16 amino acids. V was pared by 2 bases and J by 5 bases, with 6 bases of the junction left unmatched. The data originate from a study of T cell responses to AZD1222 COVID-19 vaccine. Study outcomes and limitations: Seropositivity was recorded at baseline in only a handful of AZD1222 recipients. Recipients of two AZD1222 doses showed rising Spike-specific TCR breadth and depth. Donors skewed white British and female; clonal diversity was possibly underestimated. CD4 TCRs covered the whole spike, strongest at regions 160-218 and 743-854.

This chain connects TRBV15 to TRBJ2-5, with 12 bases lining up with TRBD2. This receptor was taken from an adult who received the AZD1222 COVID-19 vaccine. The sequences come from peripheral blood, collected 28 days after the second AZD1222 dose. The CDR3 DNA sequence: TGTGCCACCAGCAGACACCAACTAGCGGGAGGTGAGACCCAGTACTTC. Protein sequence: CATSRHQLAGGETQYF.